The entry below describes one TCR beta chain. Its antigen is as yet unknown. This record comes from a study of cytomegalovirus exposure and HLA in healthy donors. V lost 8 bases, J lost 1 base, and 12 bases lay in between. Germline lookup yields CDR1 LNHDA and CDR2 SQIVND (reference sequence). The CDR3 loop spans 13 amino acids. This table comes from immunoSEQ multiplex PCR, and its TCRdb copy is limited to in-frame clones, with some not included. The repertoire holds some 140,000 clones, with about 80% as singletons. Points from the study as a whole: The TCR clusters that emerged in the first cohort tended, a later analysis found, to co-occur in the approximately 120 validation repertoires.

Sequencing input: PBMCs. The chain has TRBV19 and TRBJ2-7; TRBD1 is a possible D gene (5 bases). The origin of this receptor is a man aged 25-40 years in good health and CMV-seropositive. The CDR3 here is CASRPAGSYEQYF. CDR3 DNA: TGTGCCAGTCGACCCGCAGGGTCCTACGAGCAGTACTTC.